This T cell receptor (beta chain) emerged from a study of blood T cell repertoires in COVID-19. This CDR3 spans 17 amino acids. Germline CDR1 reads MDHEN; CDR2 reads SYDVKM. V shed 6 bases, J shed 3 bases, and the junction held 14 bases outside the gene matches. In the authors' workflow: Amplified reference gene primers provided the basis for estimating nucleated cell counts. Clones were sequenced by immunoSEQ multiplex PCR, and TCRdb holds only the in-frame ones, with some missing. The DNA was the basis for D and trimming; V, J and clone size are from that table. Among 240,000 or so clones listed, roughly nine tenths were seen once.

The chain combines TRBV28 with TRBJ1-2, with 9 bases that match TRBD1. The TCR was taken from a man in his sixties with acute or convalescent COVID-19. Sequenced: peripheral blood. The CDR3 nucleotides read TGTGCCAGCAGCTCCCCGGGACAGGGAGGAGGGTACTATGGCTACACCTTC. As protein: CASSSPGQGGGYYGYTF.